The T cell receptor beta chain under discussion was sequenced for a study of blood T cells in healthy people across ages. Whole-study results and caveats: With unsorted PBMCs, a conclusive comparison of naive versus antigen-experienced cells was not possible.

Combining a sample-barcoded 5' primer with a J-beta primer mix, a second PCR ran for roughly 7 to 12 cycles. TCRdb processed the 5' RACE reads anew with MiXCR; each CDR3 protein has one entry. The table shows roughly 800,000 distinct CDR3 sequences, with about 36% occurring only once. The CDR3 sequence is 15 residues long. V was trimmed by 2 bases and J by 5 bases, leaving 15 bases between them. Regarding this clonotype: Its antigen is still unknown.

Sequenced sample: blood. This chain joins TRBV12-3 or TRBV12-4 and TRBJ1-1; no reliable D call. The TCR originated in a man aged 18 to 35 in good health. The CDR3 bases are TGTGCCAGCAGTTTACTGACCTTACGGGGAACTGAAGCTTTCTTT. Its translation: CASSLLTLRGTEAFF.